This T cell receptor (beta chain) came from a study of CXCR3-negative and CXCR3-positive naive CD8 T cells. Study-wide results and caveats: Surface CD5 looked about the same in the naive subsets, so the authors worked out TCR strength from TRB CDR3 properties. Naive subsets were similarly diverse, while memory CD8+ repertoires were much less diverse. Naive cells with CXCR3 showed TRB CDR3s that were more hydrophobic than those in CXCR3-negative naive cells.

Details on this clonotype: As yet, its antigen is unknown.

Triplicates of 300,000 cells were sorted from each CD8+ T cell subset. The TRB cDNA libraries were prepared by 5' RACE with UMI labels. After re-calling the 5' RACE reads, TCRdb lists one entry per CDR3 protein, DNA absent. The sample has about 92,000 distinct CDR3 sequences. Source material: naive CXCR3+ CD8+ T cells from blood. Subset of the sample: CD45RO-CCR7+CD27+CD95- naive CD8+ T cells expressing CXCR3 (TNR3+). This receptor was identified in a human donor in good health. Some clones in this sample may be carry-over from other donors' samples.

The CDR3: CASSQDGGPHQPQHF. This rearrangement joins TRBV7-9 to TRBJ1-5. CDR1 SEHNR and CDR2 FQNEAQ come from the germline V gene (reference sequence). The CDR3 covers 15 residues.